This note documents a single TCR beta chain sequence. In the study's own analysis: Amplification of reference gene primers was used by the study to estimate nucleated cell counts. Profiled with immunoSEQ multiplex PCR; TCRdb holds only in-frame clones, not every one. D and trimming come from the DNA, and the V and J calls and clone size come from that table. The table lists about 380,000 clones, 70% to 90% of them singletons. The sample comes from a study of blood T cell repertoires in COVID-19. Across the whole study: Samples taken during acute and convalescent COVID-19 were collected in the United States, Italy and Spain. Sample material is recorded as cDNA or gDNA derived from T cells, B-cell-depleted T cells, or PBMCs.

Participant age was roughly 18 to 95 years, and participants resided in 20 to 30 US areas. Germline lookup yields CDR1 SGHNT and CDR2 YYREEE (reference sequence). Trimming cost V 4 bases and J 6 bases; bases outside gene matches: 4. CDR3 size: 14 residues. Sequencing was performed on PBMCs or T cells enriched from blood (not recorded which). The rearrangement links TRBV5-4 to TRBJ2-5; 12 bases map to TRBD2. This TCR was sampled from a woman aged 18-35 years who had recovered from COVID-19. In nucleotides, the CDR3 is TGTGCCAGCAGCGCTAGCGGGGGGGCGAAGACCCAGTACTTC. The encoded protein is CASSASGGAKTQYF.